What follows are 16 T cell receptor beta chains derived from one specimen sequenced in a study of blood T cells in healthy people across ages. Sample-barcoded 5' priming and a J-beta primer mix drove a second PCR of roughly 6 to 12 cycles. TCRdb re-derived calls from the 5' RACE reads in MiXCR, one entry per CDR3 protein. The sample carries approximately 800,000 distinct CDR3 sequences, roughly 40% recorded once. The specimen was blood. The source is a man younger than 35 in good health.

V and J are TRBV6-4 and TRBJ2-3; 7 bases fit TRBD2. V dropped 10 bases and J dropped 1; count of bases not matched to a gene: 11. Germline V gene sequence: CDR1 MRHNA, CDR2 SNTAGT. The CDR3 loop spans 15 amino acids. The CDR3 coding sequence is TGTGCCAACAGCTCTAGTGGGGGGGGCACAGATACGCAGTATTTT. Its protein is CANSSSGGGTDTQYF.

CDR3 nucleotide sequence: TGTGCCAGCAGCGACCGGACTAGCGGTAACACCGGGGAGCTGTTTTTT. Translating it yields CASSDRTSGNTGELFF. The gene calls are TRBV5-4 and TRBJ2-2; 10 bases map to TRBD2. The germline V gene encodes CDR1 SGHNT and CDR2 YYREEE (reference sequence). This CDR3 has 16 amino acids. Trimming at V came to 4 bases and at J to 2 bases, leaving 5 bases not matched to a gene.

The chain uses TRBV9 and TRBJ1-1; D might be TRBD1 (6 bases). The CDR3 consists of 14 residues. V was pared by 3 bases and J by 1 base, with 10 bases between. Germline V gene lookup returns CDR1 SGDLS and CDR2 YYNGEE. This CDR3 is CASSGDRPNTEAFF. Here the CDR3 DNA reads TGTGCCAGCAGCGGCGACAGGCCGAACACTGAAGCTTTCTTT.

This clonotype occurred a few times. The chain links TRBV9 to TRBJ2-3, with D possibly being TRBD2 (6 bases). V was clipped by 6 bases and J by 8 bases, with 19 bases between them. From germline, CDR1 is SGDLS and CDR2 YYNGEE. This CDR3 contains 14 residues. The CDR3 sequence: CASTPGSQAGTQYF. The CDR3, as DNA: TGTGCCAGCACTCCGGGTTCCCAAGCGGGTACGCAGTATTTT.

CDR3 DNA sequence: TGTGCCAGCCTAGCCGGGACAGCTTACAATGAGCAGTACTTC. This translates into CASLAGTAYNEQYF. The V call is TRBV7-9, the J call TRBJ2-1; 7 nucleotides line up with TRBD1. The J call is uncertain, as TRBJ2-7 better fits the DNA end. Germline loops: CDR1 SEHNR, CDR2 FQNEAQ (reference sequence). The CDR3 is 14 residues long.

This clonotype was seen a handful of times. CDR3 loop: CATPGQKANYGYTF. Written as DNA, the CDR3 is TGTGCCACCCCGGGACAGAAAGCTAACTATGGCTACACCTTC. The chain joins TRBV2 to TRBJ1-2; 7 bases fit TRBD1. CDR1 and CDR2 from the germline V gene are SNHLY and FYNNEI. The junction had 8 bases not matched to a gene; V was cut back by 10 bases and J by 0 bases. The CDR3 has 14 residues.

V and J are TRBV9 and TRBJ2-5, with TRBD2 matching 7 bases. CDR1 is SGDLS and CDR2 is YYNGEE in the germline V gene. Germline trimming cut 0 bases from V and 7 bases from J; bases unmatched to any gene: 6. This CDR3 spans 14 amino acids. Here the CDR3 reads CASSVDASGGTQYF. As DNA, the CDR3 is TGTGCCAGCAGCGTAGACGCCTCGGGGGGGACCCAGTACTTC.

Here the CDR3 reads CASSLGGAHETQYF. The CDR3 coding sequence is TGTGCCAGCAGTTTGGGGGGGGCGCATGAGACCCAGTACTTC. V is TRBV12-3 or TRBV12-4 and J is TRBJ2-5; D may be TRBD2 (7 bases). The CDR3 has 14 residues. The germline V and J ends were trimmed by 3 bases and 5 bases, with 13 bases remaining between them.

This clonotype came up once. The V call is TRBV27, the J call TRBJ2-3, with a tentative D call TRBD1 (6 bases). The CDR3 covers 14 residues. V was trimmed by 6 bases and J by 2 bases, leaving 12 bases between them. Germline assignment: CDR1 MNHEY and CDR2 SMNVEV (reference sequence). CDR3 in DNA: TGTGCCAGCAGCCGGACAGCATTCACAGATACGCAGTATTTT. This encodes CASSRTAFTDTQYF.

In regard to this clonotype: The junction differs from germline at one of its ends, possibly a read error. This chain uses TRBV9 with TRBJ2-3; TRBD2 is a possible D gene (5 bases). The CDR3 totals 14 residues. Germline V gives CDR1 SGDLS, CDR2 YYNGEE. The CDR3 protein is CANSAPGITDTQYF. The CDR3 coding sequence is TGTGCCAACAGCGCACCCGGGATCACAGATACGCAGTATTTT.

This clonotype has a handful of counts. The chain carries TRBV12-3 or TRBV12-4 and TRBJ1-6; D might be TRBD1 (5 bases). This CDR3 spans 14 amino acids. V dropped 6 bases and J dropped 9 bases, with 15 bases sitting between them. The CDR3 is CASSLSPGGSPLHF. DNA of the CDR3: TGTGCCAGCAGCCTCTCGCCCGGGGGTTCACCCCTCCACTTT.

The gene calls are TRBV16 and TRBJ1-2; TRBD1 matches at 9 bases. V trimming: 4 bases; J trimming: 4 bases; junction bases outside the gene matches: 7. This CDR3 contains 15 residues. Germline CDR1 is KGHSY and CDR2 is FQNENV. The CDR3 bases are TGTGCCAGCAGCCCACAGGGACAGGGCGTCTATGGCTACACCTTC. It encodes CASSPQGQGVYGYTF.

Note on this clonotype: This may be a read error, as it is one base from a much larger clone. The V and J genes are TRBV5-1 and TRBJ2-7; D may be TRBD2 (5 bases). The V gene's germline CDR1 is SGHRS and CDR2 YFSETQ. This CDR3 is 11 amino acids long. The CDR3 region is CAGSFGSEQYF. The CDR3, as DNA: TGCGCCGGCAGCTTTGGGAGCGAGCAGTACTTC.

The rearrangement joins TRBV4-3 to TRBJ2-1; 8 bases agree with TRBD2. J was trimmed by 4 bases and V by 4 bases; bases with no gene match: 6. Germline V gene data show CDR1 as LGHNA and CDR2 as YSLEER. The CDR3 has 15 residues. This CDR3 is CASSPGTRAYNEQFF. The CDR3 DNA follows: TGCGCCAGCAGCCCTGGGACTAGGGCTTACAATGAGCAGTTCTTC.

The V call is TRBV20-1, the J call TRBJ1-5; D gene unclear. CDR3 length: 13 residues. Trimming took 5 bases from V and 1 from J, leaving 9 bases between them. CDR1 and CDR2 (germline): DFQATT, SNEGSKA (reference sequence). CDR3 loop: CSALSRSNQPQHF. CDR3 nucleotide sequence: TGCAGTGCTCTGTCCAGGAGCAATCAGCCCCAGCATTTT.

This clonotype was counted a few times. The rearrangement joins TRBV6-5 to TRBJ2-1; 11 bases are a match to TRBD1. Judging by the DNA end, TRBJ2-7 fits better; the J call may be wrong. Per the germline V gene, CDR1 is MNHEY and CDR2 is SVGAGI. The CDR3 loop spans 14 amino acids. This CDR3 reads CASSFGQGAVEQYF. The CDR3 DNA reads TGTGCCAGCAGTTTCGGACAGGGGGCGGTCGAGCAGTACTTC.